One and the same sample provided the 31 T cell receptor beta chains below, sequenced in a study of blood T cell repertoires in COVID-19. Some clones are missing from TCRdb's copy, which holds only in-frame ones; the method was immunoSEQ multiplex PCR. Counted here are roughly 76,000 clones, 82% occurring once; the ten biggest clones make up just over 35%. Material for sequencing was peripheral blood. The receptors derive from a woman aged 65 to 85 with acute or convalescent COVID-19.

The CDR3 DNA follows: TGTGCCAGCAGCCAAGGTGACAGGGGCCGCGCGTTCTTT. It encodes CASSQGDRGRAFF. V gene TRBV3-1 (or the pseudogene TRBV3-2) combines with J gene TRBJ1-1, with 8 bases aligning to TRBD1. The CDR3 is 13 amino acids. V was pared by 1 base and J by 14 bases, with 9 bases of the junction left unmatched. Per the germline V gene, CDR1 is LGHDT and CDR2 is YNNKEL (reference sequence).

The V gene is TRBV6-6, the J gene TRBJ1-4; D is undetermined. Trimming left V 2 bases short and J 8 bases short, with 12 bases between. This CDR3 is 14 amino acids long. Germline CDR1 and CDR2: MNHNY and SVGAGI (reference sequence). This CDR3 is CASSYPEMREKLFF. CDR3 coding DNA: TGTGCCAGCAGTTACCCCGAGATGAGAGAAAAACTGTTTTTT.

This clone occurred once. CDR3 loop: CASSTTTGTGTHGHYNEQFF. The CDR3, as DNA: TGTGCCAGTAGTACTACGACCGGGACAGGGACCCATGGACACTACAATGAGCAGTTCTTC. This chain links TRBV19 with TRBJ2-1, with 9 bases fitting TRBD1. CDR3 length: 20 residues. Per germline, CDR1 LNHDA and CDR2 SQIVND (reference sequence). V was clipped by 4 bases and J by 3 bases; unmatched bases: 19.

The rearrangement links TRBV3-1 (or the pseudogene TRBV3-2) to TRBJ2-1; D possibly corresponds to TRBD2 (6 bases). This CDR3 spans 17 amino acids. V was clipped by 6 bases and J by 3 bases, with 21 bases between them. Looked up from germline, CDR1 is LGHDT and CDR2 is YNNKEL (reference sequence). CDR3 DNA sequence: TGTGCCAGCAGGCGCGTCGGAGCGGGTGGAGACTACAATGAGCAGTTCTTC. It yields the protein CASRRVGAGGDYNEQFF.

The chain employs TRBV5-6 and TRBJ1-1; unclear D gene. CDR1 SGHDT and CDR2 YYEEEE come from the germline V gene. V was pared by 7 bases and J by 1 base, with 20 bases between. The CDR3 consists of 16 residues. The CDR3 reads CASSHSLGRENTEAFF. For the CDR3, the DNA is TGTGCCAGCTCGCATAGCCTAGGACGGGAGAACACTGAAGCTTTCTTT.

The chain has TRBV6-4 and TRBJ1-1; maybe TRBD1 (6 bases). Germline V lookup: CDR1 MRHNA, CDR2 SNTAGT. The CDR3 loop spans 14 amino acids. V was pared by 7 bases and J by 10 bases, with 22 bases between. The CDR3, as DNA: TGTGCCAGCACCCAAACCGGGACGCCACAGGGAGCTTTCTTT. This sequence encodes CASTQTGTPQGAFF.

This clone was observed a few times. The V and J genes are TRBV7-2 and TRBJ2-5, with 7 bases fitting TRBD1. Trimming removed 0 bases from V and 4 bases from J; junction bases left unmatched: 5. The germline CDR1 and CDR2 sequences are SGHTA and FQGNSA. This CDR3 contains 15 residues. The CDR3 spells CASSLARDSVETQYF. The DNA for the CDR3 is TGTGCCAGCAGCTTAGCCCGGGACAGTGTAGAGACCCAGTACTTC.

The chain carries TRBV7-2 and TRBJ2-7, with 7 positions matching TRBD1. CDR3 length: 17 residues. Per germline, CDR1 SGHTA and CDR2 FQGNSA. J lost 7 bases, V lost 4 bases, and 19 bases had no gene match. CDR3 protein: CASSSSISGSAQGEQYF. The DNA of the CDR3 is TGTGCCAGCAGCTCCTCGATTTCGGGCTCCGCACAGGGGGAGCAGTACTTC. Drawing the rest from reference TRBV7-2 and TRBJ2-7, the complete variable domain is GAGVSQSPSNKVTEKGKDVELRCDPISGHTALYWYRQSLGQGLEFLIYFQGNSAPDKSGLPSDRFSAERTGGSVSTLTIQRTQQEDSAVYLCASSSSISGSAQGEQYFGPGTRLTVT.

The chain uses TRBV2 and TRBJ1-4; no reliable D call. V was clipped by 8 bases and J by 0 bases, with 13 bases between them. The CDR3 loop spans 15 amino acids. Per germline, CDR1 SNHLY and CDR2 FYNNEI. Here the CDR3 DNA reads TGTGCCAGCGGGCTACCTGAAACAACTAATGAAAAACTGTTTTTT. It translates to CASGLPETTNEKLFF.

This clone was detected once. The rearrangement joins TRBV5-8 to TRBJ2-7; 8 bases are a match to TRBD2. The CDR3 extends over 15 amino acids. Germline loops: CDR1 SGHTS, CDR2 YDEGEE. The V and J ends lost 3 bases and 2 bases, in that order; junction bases with no gene match: 7. CDR3 nucleotides: TGTGCCAGCAGCTCCCCGGGAGGGACGGCCTACGAGCAGTACTTC. Protein: CASSSPGGTAYEQYF.

CDR3 in amino acids: CASLRPGGRYEQYF. In DNA, the CDR3 is TGTGCCAGCCTAAGACCCGGGGGACGTTACGAGCAGTACTTC. The rearrangement uses TRBV28 and TRBJ2-7; D perhaps matches TRBD2 (6 bases). The length of the CDR3 is 14 residues. V lost 8 bases to trimming and J lost 4 bases, with 18 bases between them. CDR1 is MDHEN, CDR2 SYDVKM, per germline.

The J gene is TRBJ1-2, the V gene TRBV5-6; no reliable D call. V was clipped by 0 bases and J by 2 bases, with 20 bases between them. The CDR3 length is 18 residues. Germline CDR1 and CDR2: SGHDT and YYEEEE. The CDR3 sequence is CASSLAFPVAPPNYGYTF. In DNA form, the CDR3 reads TGTGCCAGCAGCTTGGCCTTTCCGGTCGCTCCCCCAAACTATGGCTACACCTTC.

This chain's CDR3 is CASGDSSGEQYF. The CDR3 DNA is TGTGCCAGCGGGGACAGCTCGGGCGAGCAGTACTTC. V is TRBV7-3 and J is TRBJ2-7; 7 bases are a match to TRBD1. V was clipped by 8 bases and J by 6 bases; unmatched bases: 7. The CDR3 sequence is 12 residues long. Germline V gives CDR1 SGHTA, CDR2 FQGTGA.

This sequence joins TRBV6-2 or TRBV6-3 and TRBJ2-1; TRBD1 aligns across 8 bases. V was pared by 5 bases and J by 4 bases, with 10 bases of the junction left unmatched. The CDR3 totals 16 residues. Germline CDR1 reads MNHEY; CDR2 reads SVGEGT. The CDR3, as DNA: TGTGCCAGCAGTACACCTCCGGGACAGGCTTACAATGAGCAGTTCTTC. Residues: CASSTPPGQAYNEQFF.

This clone was found a few times. V gene TRBV9 combines with J gene TRBJ2-2, with TRBD1 matching over 8 bases. The junction had 4 bases not matched to a gene; V was cut back by 2 bases and J by 4 bases. Germline CDR1 and CDR2: SGDLS and YYNGEE. This CDR3 is 15 amino acids long. CDR3 sequence reads: CASSVGTGGTGELFF. CDR3 nucleotides: TGTGCCAGCAGCGTTGGCACAGGGGGCACCGGGGAGCTGTTTTTT. The variable domain in full, completed from reference TRBV9 and TRBJ2-2, reads DSGVTQTPKHLITATGQRVTLRCSPRSGDLSVYWYQQSLDQGLQFLIQYYNGEERAKGNILERFSAQQFPDLHSELNLSSLELGDSALYFCASSVGTGGTGELFFGEGSRLTVL.

The genes are TRBV5-5 and TRBJ2-1, with 7 bases aligning to TRBD2. V was clipped by 0 bases and J by 7 bases; unmatched bases: 16. The CDR3 totals 18 residues. The V gene's germline CDR1 is SGHKS and CDR2 YYEKEE (reference sequence). The CDR3: CASSLEGRAGVLRNEQFF. CDR3 coding DNA: TGTGCCAGCAGCTTGGAAGGTCGGGCGGGAGTATTGAGGAATGAGCAGTTCTTC.

This clone has just a few counts. CDR3 residues: CASISPGVEETQYF. For the CDR3, the DNA is TGTGCCAGCATTTCACCAGGGGTTGAGGAGACCCAGTACTTC. V usage is TRBV6-5 and J usage is TRBJ2-5, with D possibly being TRBD1 (6 bases). The CDR3 runs to 14 residues. Germline CDR1 is MNHEY and CDR2 is SVGAGI. The V end lost 7 bases, the J end lost 5 bases, and 17 bases lay between the germline ends.

The chain links TRBV6-5 to TRBJ1-2; TRBD1 agrees at 9 bases. This CDR3 region has 13 residues. CDR1 is MNHEY and CDR2 is SVGAGI in the germline V gene. J gave up 7 bases and V 4 bases, and 4 bases lay outside the gene matches. The CDR3 here is CASSSTGGFGYTF. In DNA form, the CDR3 reads TGTGCCAGCAGTTCCACAGGGGGCTTTGGCTACACCTTC.

This clone turned up a few times. The chain has TRBV30 and TRBJ2-1; TRBD2 matches at 9 bases. CDR1 is GTSNPN and CDR2 is SVGIG in the germline V gene (reference sequence). With 0 bases clipped from V and 8 bases from J, the junction kept 11 bases outside the gene matches. The CDR3 sequence is 16 residues long. The CDR3 region is CAWSVRGAGGADEQFF. The CDR3 nucleotides read TGTGCCTGGAGTGTACGGGGTGCGGGAGGGGCGGATGAGCAGTTCTTC.

This clone occurred a few times. This chain links TRBV4-2 with TRBJ1-5; D is unresolved. Trimming took 0 bases from V and 4 from J, leaving 10 bases between them. The CDR3 covers 15 residues. Germline V gene data show CDR1 as LGHNA and CDR2 as YNFKEQ. CDR3 sequence (DNA): TGTGCCAGCAGCCAAGAGCCGGGTTATAATCAGCCCCAGCATTTT. This translates into CASSQEPGYNQPQHF.

The V call is TRBV5-1, the J call TRBJ2-2; 11 bases are shared with TRBD2. The CDR3 has 17 residues. The V gene's germline CDR1 is SGHRS and CDR2 YFSETQ. The V gene end was trimmed by 4 bases and the J gene end by 8 bases; junction bases not matched to a gene: 13. DNA for the CDR3: TGCGCCAGCAGCCCAACTTCACTAGCGGGAGTAGGTGGGGAGCTGTTTTTT. Amino acid sequence: CASSPTSLAGVGGELFF.

CDR3 protein: CASSIRGNTGELFF. The CDR3 bases are TGTGCCAGTAGTATAAGGGGGAACACCGGGGAGCTGTTTTTT. The chain links TRBV19 to TRBJ2-2, with a possible D match to TRBD1 (5 bases). The V end lost 2 bases, the J end lost 1 base, and 5 bases lay between the germline ends. Germline-derived CDR1 and CDR2 are LNHDA and SQIVND (reference sequence). The CDR3 sequence is 14 residues long.

This clone was detected ten times or more. The rearrangement links TRBV29-1 to TRBJ1-2; D unclear. This CDR3 has 14 amino acids. The germline gives CDR1 SQVTM, CDR2 ANQGSEA. Trimming left V 3 bases short and J 3 bases short, with 14 bases between. CDR3 region: CSVDLAVSDYGYTF. CDR3 nucleotides: TGCAGCGTTGATCTTGCAGTGTCCGACTATGGCTACACCTTC.

This chain uses TRBV19 with TRBJ2-3; TRBD2 agrees at 9 bases. Looked up from germline, CDR1 is LNHDA and CDR2 is SQIVND (reference sequence). CDR3 size: 21 residues. V trimming: 4 bases; J trimming: 0 bases; junction bases outside the gene matches: 20. This chain's CDR3 is CASSRGTSLAGRITSTDTQYF. CDR3 DNA sequence: TGTGCCAGTAGTAGAGGGACTTCACTAGCGGGCCGCATAACTAGCACAGATACGCAGTATTTT. Drawing the rest from reference TRBV19 and TRBJ2-3, the complete variable domain is DGGITQSPKYLFRKEGQNVTLSCEQNLNHDAMYWYRQDPGQGLRLIYYSQIVNDFQKGDIAEGYSVSREKKESFPLTVTSAQKNPTAFYLCASSRGTSLAGRITSTDTQYFGPGTRLTVL.

This clone was recorded only once. The chain combines TRBV18 with TRBJ2-7; 7 bases line up with TRBD2. This CDR3 has 15 amino acids. Germline V gives CDR1 KGHSH, CDR2 LQKENI. V was clipped by 3 bases and J by 0 bases; unmatched bases: 5. CDR3 coding DNA: TGTGCCAGCTCACCGGCTAGCGGAAGCTCCTACGAGCAGTACTTC. As protein: CASSPASGSSYEQYF.

J is TRBJ1-3 and V is TRBV9; 9 bases match TRBD1. This CDR3 is built from 20 residues. Germline CDR1 reads SGDLS; CDR2 reads YYNGEE. Unmatched junction bases numbered 19, after V lost 4 bases and J lost 2 bases. In DNA form, the CDR3 reads TGTGCCAGCAGCCCGCGCGCCTCTTTACAGGGGGCCACGACTGGAAACACCATATATTTT. Translation: CASSPRASLQGATTGNTIYF.

This chain links TRBV5-1 with TRBJ2-1; 7 bases agree with TRBD1. The germline CDR1 and CDR2 sequences are SGHRS and YFSETQ. J lost 4 bases, V lost 2 bases, and 9 bases had no gene match. The CDR3 contains 16 residues. The CDR3 DNA follows: TGCGCCAGCAGCTTACGGACAGGCAGGATTTACAATGAGCAGTTCTTC. It specifies CASSLRTGRIYNEQFF.

This clone was detected only a few times. The chain combines TRBV15 with TRBJ2-2, with 7 bases identical to TRBD1. The CDR3 is made up of 14 amino acids. The germline gives CDR1 LNHNV, CDR2 YYDKDF (reference sequence). With V trimmed by 5 bases and J by 3 bases, 3 bases remained unmatched. In nucleotides, the CDR3 is TGTGCCACCAGCCGCGACAGGGACACCGGGGAGCTGTTTTTT. Its translation: CATSRDRDTGELFF.

The J gene is TRBJ1-4, the V gene TRBV7-2; 7 bases are a match to TRBD1. With 2 bases clipped from V and 7 bases from J, the junction kept 4 bases outside the gene matches. This CDR3 has 14 amino acids. CDR1 and CDR2 from the germline V gene are SGHTA and FQGNSA. CDR3 region: CASSLQGDVEKLFF. As DNA, the CDR3 is TGTGCCAGCAGCTTACAGGGGGATGTTGAAAAACTGTTTTTT.

The J gene is TRBJ1-5, the V gene TRBV29-1; 8 bases line up with TRBD1. The J segment lost 1 base and the V segment lost 6 bases, leaving 8 bases of the junction unmatched. CDR3 size: 15 residues. Germline V gene data show CDR1 as SQVTM and CDR2 as ANQGSEA. CDR3 protein: CSVRQGSSSNQPQHF. CDR3 coding DNA: TGCAGCGTCAGACAGGGGTCGAGCAGCAATCAGCCCCAGCATTTT.

This clone was seen a few times. The chain recombines TRBV2 with TRBJ2-7; 11 positions match TRBD2. The V and J ends lost 3 bases and 5 bases, in that order; junction bases with no gene match: 3. The CDR3 length is 14 residues. Germline values: CDR1 SNHLY, CDR2 FYNNEI. The CDR3, as DNA: TGTGCCAGCAGTGACGTACTAGCGGGAGACGAGCAGTACTTC. Residues: CASSDVLAGDEQYF.